The table lists the clone carrying this T cell receptor (beta chain) with a count of one. Sequencing was at deep level. Using immunoSEQ multiplex PCR, the repertoire was profiled, and TCRdb retains in-frame clones only, with some absent. The sample shows approximately 1.5 million clones, 98% to 99% of them seen only once. The CDR3 contains 15 residues. Germline V gives CDR1 SGHVS, CDR2 FNYEAQ. V was trimmed by 1 base and J by 7 bases, leaving 14 bases between them. The entry originates in a study of shared clonotypes between healthy human individuals. The TCR comes from a man aged 25 to 40 in good health. Sequencing was done on a sample of naive CD4+ T cells sorted from blood. Subset noted: CD45RA+ positively selected. The V call is TRBV7-6, the J call TRBJ2-1; the D gene is possibly TRBD2 (6 bases). DNA of the CDR3: TGTGCCAGCAGCTTAGGGGTCCGGAGGGGAAATGAGCAGTTCTTC. It is translated as CASSLGVRRGNEQFF.